This T cell receptor beta chain came from a study of T cell responses to AZD1222 COVID-19 vaccine (dated by TCRdb to the early 2020s). General notes on the study: TCR sequencing covered fewer than 250 trial participants: 200 to 210 given two doses of AZD1222 and approximately 25 given two doses of MenACWY control vaccine. Trial participants were enrolled by age into 18-55, 56-69 and 70-plus year subgroups, with roughly 160, 29 and 62 TCR-sequenced participants respectively.

The V end gives up 4 bases and the J end 2 bases, leaving 2 bases in the junction not matched to a gene. CDR1 and CDR2 are drawn from the germline V gene: SGHVS, FQNEAQ. The CDR3 starts with the cysteine, ends with the phenylalanine, and has 15 residues. Here the CDR3 DNA is all that survives: 45 bases in frame from base 1. Study-level results and caveats: Because no day 14 peak-response samples were available, the repertoires could be characterized only after the peak T cell response. Reportedly, almost half of the unique spike-specific TCRs recognized epitopes lying outside the regions that are mutated in the B.1.351 and B.1.1.7 variants. Participants were mostly white British and included more females than males, and it was suggested by the authors that clonal diversity may have been underestimated. In the small 56-69-year group, the increase in depth fell short of significance, most likely because of low power. Only five or six AZD1222 recipients were SARS-CoV-2 seropositive at baseline, limiting conclusions about previously exposed vaccinees. After two AZD1222 doses, both the breadth and the depth of spike-specific TCRs were significantly higher than at day 0 and than in MenACWY recipients. The whole spike protein was spanned by vaccine-associated CD4 TCRs, and dominant responses were seen in regions 160-218 and 743-854.

Note on this clone: Its antigen target is currently unknown. No base qualities exist here, and no much larger clone lies one base off it.

The time point label corresponds to: about 28 days (+/-7) after the second vaccine dose. Because spike-specific TCR depth and breadth did not differ between the two schedules, AZD1222 recipients who got a second dose at roughly 4 weeks were pooled with those who got a second dose at roughly 12 weeks. The vaccinee samples were drawn from two UK trials, COV001 and COV002, one of which was a single-blind randomized controlled phase 2/3 trial testing AZD1222 (ChAdOx1 nCoV-19) in healthy adults. For TCRbeta chain sequencing, PBMC samples were collected from trial participants at day 0 and at day 28 after the second dose. The CDR3 regions of human TCRbeta chains were analyzed by immunosequencing. Per the authors' processing: Repertoire TCRs were checked for matches against a reference library of SARS-CoV-2-specific TCRs that had been generated using the MIRA antigen-specificity platform. Breadth was defined as the fraction of unique TCRs that were SARS-CoV-2-associated, and depth was defined as the fraction of total T cells that were SARS-CoV-2-associated. Using the MIRA data, each spike-specific TCR was assigned both to the spike region to which the TCR was reactive and to a CD4 or CD8 class. Log10-transformed breadth and depth values were compared by one-way ANOVA with Sidak's multiple comparisons tests. In its TCRdb copy, this immuneACCESS table keeps in-frame sequences only and misses some clones. Where compared with another copy, unresolved V genes explain less than half of these, and the others have no known cause. The V and J calls and clone size are taken from that table; D and trimming were inferred from the DNA. This sample is represented by 120,000 or so clones; around 89% of them were singletons. The ten largest clones represent about 3.3% of the sample.

The rearranged chain carries TRBV7-8 and TRBJ1-5, and TRBD1 aligns with 10 junction nucleotides. The specimen was peripheral blood, collected 28 days after the second AZD1222 dose. This clonotype originated in an adult who received the AZD1222 COVID-19 vaccine. The DNA sequence is as follows: TGTGCCAGCAGCTGGGACAGGGGCGGCAATCAGCCCCAGCATTTT. Translation gives CASSWDRGGNQPQHF.